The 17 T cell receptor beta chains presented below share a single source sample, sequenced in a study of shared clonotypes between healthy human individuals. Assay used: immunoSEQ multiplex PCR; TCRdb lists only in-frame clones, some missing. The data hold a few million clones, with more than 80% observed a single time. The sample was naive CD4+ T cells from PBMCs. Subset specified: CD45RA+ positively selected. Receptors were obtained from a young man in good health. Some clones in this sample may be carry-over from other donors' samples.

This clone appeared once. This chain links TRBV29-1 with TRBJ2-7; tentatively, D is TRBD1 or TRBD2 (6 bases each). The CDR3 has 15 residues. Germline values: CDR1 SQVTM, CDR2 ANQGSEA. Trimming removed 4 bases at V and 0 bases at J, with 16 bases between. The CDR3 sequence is CSVAGGAQSSYEQYF. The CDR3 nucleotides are TGCAGCGTTGCCGGGGGCGCGCAAAGCTCCTACGAGCAGTACTTC.

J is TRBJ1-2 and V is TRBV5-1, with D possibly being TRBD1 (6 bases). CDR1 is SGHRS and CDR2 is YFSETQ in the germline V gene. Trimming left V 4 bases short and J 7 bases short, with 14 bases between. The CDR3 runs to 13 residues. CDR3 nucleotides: TGCGCCAGCAGCGAAGAACAGGGAGTTGGCTACACCTTC. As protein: CASSEEQGVGYTF.

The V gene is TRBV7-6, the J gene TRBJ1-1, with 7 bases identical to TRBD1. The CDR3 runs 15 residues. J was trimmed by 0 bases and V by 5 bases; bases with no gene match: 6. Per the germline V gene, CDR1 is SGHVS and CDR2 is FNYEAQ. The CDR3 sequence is CASSRGRGMNTEAFF. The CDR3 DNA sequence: TGTGCCAGCAGCCGGGGCAGGGGGATGAACACTGAAGCTTTCTTT.

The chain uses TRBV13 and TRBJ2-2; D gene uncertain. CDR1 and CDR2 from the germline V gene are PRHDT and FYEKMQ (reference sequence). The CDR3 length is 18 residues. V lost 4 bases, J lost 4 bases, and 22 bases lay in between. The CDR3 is CASSYSLSSKGSTGELFF. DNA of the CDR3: TGTGCCAGCAGCTACTCCCTCTCCTCTAAGGGTAGCACCGGGGAGCTGTTTTTT.

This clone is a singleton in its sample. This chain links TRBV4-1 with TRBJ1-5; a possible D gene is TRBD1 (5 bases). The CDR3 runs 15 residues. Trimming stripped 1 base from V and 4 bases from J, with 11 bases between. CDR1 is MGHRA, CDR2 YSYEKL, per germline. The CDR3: CASSQVFRENQPQHF. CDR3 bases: TGCGCCAGCAGCCAAGTGTTCAGGGAAAATCAGCCCCAGCATTTT.

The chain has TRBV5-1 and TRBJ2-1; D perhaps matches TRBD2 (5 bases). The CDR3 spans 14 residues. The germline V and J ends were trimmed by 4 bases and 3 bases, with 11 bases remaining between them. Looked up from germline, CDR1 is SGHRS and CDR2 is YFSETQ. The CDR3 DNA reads TGCGCCAGCAGCAGGTCGGGGAACTACAATGAGCAGTTCTTC. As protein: CASSRSGNYNEQFF.

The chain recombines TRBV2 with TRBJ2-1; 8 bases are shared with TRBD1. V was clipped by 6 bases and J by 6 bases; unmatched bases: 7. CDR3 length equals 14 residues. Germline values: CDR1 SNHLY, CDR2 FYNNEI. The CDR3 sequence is CASSGQGRVNEQFF. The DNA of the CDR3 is TGTGCCAGCAGCGGACAGGGCCGGGTCAATGAGCAGTTCTTC.

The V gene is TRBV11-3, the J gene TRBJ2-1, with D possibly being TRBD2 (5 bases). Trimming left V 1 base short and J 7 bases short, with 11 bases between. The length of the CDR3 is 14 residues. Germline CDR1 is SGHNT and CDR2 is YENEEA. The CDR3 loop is CASSLGGTSNEQFF. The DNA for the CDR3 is TGTGCCAGCAGCTTAGGCGGAACTAGTAATGAGCAGTTCTTC.

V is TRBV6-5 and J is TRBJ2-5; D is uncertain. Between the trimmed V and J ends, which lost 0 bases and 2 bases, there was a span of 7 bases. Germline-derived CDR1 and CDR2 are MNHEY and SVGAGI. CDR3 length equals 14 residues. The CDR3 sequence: CASSYSPVQETQYF. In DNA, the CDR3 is TGTGCCAGCAGTTACTCGCCGGTACAAGAGACCCAGTACTTC.

The DNA of the CDR3 is TGCAGCGTCTTAGACTCTGGGGCCAACGTCCTGACTTTC. Translated, it gives CSVLDSGANVLTF. The chain couples TRBV29-1 to TRBJ2-6; no clear D. CDR1 and CDR2 from the germline V gene are SQVTM and ANQGSEA. The CDR3 is 13 residues long. Between the trimmed V and J ends, which lost 6 bases and 0 bases, there was a span of 6 bases. The full variable domain, with the rest looked up from reference TRBV29-1 and TRBJ2-6, is SAVISQKPSRDICQRGTSLTIQCQVDSQVTMMFWYRQQPGQSLTLIATANQGSEATYESGFVIDKFPISRPNLTFSTLTVSNMSPEDSSIYLCSVLDSGANVLTFGAGSRLTVL.

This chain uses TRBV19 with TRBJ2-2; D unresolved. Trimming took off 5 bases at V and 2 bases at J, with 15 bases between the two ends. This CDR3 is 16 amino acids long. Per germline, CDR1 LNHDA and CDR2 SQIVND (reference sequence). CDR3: CASSPTAFLNTGELFF. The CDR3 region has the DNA TGTGCCAGTAGTCCAACCGCTTTCCTAAACACCGGGGAGCTGTTTTTT. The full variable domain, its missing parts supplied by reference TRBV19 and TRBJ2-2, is DGGITQSPKYLFRKEGQNVTLSCEQNLNHDAMYWYRQDPGQGLRLIYYSQIVNDFQKGDIAEGYSVSREKKESFPLTVTSAQKNPTAFYLCASSPTAFLNTGELFFGEGSRLTVL.

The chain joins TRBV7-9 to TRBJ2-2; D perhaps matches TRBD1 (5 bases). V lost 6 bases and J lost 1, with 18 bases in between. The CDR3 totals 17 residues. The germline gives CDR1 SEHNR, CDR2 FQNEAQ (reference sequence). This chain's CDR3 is CASSSLPAGWNTGELFF. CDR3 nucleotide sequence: TGTGCCAGCAGTTCCTTGCCGGCAGGGTGGAACACCGGGGAGCTGTTTTTT. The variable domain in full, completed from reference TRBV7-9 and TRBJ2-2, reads DTGVSQNPRHKITKRGQNVTFRCDPISEHNRLYWYRQTLGQGPEFLTYFQNEAQLEKSRLLSDRFSAERPKGSFSTLEIQRTEQGDSAMYLCASSSLPAGWNTGELFFGEGSRLTVL.

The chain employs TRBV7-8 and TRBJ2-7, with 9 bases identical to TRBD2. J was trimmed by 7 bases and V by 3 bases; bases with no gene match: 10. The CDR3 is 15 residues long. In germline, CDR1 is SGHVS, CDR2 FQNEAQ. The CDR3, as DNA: TGTGCCAGCAGCTTTTTGGCTAGCGGGGAGGGGGAGCAGTACTTC. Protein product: CASSFLASGEGEQYF.

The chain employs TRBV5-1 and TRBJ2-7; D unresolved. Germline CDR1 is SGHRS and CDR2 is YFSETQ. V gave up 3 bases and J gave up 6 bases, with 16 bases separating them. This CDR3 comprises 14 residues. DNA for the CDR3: TGCGCCAGCAGCTGGGTGAACGCTCTGGGCGAGCAGTACTTC. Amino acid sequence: CASSWVNALGEQYF.

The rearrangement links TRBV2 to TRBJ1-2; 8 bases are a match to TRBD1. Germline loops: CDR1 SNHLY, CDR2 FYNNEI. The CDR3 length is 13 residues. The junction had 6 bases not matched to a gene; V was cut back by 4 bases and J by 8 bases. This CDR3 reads CASSVRGQGGYTF. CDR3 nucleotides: TGTGCCAGCAGTGTCAGGGGGCAAGGAGGCTACACCTTC.

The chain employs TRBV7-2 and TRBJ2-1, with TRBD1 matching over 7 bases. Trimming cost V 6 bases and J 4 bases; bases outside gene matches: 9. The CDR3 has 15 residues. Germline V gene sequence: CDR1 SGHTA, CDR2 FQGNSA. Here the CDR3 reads CASSPDRERYNEQFF. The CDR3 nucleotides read TGTGCCAGCAGTCCAGACAGGGAAAGATACAATGAGCAGTTCTTC.

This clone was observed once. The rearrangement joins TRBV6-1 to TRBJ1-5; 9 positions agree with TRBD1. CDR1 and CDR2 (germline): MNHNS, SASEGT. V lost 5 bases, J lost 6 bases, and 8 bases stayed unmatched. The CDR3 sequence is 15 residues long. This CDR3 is CASSWDRVRTQPQHF. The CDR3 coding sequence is TGTGCCAGCAGTTGGGACAGGGTGCGTACTCAGCCCCAGCATTTT.